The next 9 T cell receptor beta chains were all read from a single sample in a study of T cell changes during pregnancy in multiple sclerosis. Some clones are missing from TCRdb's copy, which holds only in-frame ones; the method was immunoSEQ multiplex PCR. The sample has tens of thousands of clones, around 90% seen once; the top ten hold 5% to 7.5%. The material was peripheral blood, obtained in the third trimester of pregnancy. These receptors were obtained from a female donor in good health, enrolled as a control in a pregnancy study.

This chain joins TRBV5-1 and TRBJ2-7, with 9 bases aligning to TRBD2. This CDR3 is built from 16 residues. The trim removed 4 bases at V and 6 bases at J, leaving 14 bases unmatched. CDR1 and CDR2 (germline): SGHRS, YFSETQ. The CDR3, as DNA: TGCGCCAGCAGCGAAAGGGGCTTTAGCGGGAGAAGCGAGCAGTACTTC. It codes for CASSERGFSGRSEQYF.

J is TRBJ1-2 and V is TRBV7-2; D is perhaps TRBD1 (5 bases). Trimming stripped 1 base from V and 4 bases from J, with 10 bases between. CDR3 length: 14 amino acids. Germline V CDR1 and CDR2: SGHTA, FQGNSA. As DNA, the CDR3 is TGTGCCAGCAGCTTAGGTACAGGAGCCTATGGCTACACCTTC. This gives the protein CASSLGTGAYGYTF.

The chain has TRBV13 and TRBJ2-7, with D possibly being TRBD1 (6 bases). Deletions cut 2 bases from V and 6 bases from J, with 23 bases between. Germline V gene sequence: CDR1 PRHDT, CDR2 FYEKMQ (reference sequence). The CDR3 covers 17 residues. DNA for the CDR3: TGTGCCAGCAGCTTACAAACCGGGTCCAGGGGATCCGGCGAGCAGTACTTC. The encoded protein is CASSLQTGSRGSGEQYF.

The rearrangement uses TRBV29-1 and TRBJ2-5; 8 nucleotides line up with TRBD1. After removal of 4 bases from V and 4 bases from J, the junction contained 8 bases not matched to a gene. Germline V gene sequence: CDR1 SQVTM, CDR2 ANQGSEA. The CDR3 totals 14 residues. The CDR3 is CSVARGQGRETQYF. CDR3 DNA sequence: TGCAGCGTTGCCCGAGGACAGGGTCGAGAGACCCAGTACTTC.

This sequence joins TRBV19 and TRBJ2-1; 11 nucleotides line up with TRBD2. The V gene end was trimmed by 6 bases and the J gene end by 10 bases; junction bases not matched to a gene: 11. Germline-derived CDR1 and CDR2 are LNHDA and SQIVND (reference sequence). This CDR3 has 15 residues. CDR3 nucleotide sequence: TGTGCCAGTAGACAGGGACTAGCGGAGCCGGGGGAGCAGTTCTTC. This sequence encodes CASRQGLAEPGEQFF.

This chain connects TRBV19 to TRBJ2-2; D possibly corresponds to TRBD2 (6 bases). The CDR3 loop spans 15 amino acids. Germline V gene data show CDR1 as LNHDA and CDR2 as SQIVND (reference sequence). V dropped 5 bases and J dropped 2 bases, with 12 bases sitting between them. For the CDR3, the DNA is TGTGCCAGTAGTCCTGGACTACCTAACACCGGGGAGCTGTTTTTT. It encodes CASSPGLPNTGELFF.

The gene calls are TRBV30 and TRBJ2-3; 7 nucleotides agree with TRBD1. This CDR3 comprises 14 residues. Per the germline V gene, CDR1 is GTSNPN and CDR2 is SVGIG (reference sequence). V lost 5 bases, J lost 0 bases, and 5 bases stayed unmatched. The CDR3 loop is CAWQGVSSTDTQYF. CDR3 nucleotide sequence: TGTGCCTGGCAGGGGGTTAGCAGCACAGATACGCAGTATTTT.

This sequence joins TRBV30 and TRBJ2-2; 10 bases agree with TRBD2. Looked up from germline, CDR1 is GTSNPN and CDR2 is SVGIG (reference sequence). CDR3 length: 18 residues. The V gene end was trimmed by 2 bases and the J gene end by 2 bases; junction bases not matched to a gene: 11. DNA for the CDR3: TGTGCCTGGAGTCCCATCTGGACTAGCGGCCTCAACACCGGGGAGCTGTTTTTT. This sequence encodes CAWSPIWTSGLNTGELFF.

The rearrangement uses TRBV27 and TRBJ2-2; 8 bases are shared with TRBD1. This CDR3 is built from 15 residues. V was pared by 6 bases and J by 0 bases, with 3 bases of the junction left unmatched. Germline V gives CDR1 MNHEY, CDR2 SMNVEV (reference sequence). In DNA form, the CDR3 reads TGTGCCAGCAGAACGACAGGGGCGAACACCGGGGAGCTGTTTTTT. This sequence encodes CASRTTGANTGELFF.